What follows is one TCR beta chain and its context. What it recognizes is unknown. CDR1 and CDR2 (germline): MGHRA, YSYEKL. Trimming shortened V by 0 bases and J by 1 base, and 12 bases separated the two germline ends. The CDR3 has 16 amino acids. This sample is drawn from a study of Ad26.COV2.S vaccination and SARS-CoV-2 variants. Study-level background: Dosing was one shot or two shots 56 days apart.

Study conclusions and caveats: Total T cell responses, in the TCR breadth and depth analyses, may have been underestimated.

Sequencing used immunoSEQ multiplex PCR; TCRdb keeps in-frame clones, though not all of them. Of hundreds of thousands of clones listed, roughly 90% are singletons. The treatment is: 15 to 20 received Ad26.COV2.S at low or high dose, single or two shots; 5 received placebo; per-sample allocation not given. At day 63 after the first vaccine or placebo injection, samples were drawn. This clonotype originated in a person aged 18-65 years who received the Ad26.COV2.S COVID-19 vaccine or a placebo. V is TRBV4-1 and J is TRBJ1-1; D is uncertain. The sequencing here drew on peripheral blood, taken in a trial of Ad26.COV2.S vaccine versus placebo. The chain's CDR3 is CASSQDSRGWNTEAFF. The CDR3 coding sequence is TGCGCCAGCAGCCAAGATAGTCGAGGGTGGAACACTGAAGCTTTCTTT.